The T cell receptor beta chain described here comes from a study of technical replicates of blood from a few donors. This CDR3 region has 13 residues. Germline CDR1 is SGHTA and CDR2 is FQGNSA. Trimming removed 5 bases at V and 8 bases at J, with 13 bases between. The data were produced by immunoSEQ multiplex PCR, yet TCRdb's version contains in-frame clones alone and is incomplete. The sample has 70,000 to 85,000 clones; nearly 97% are singletons. The J gene is TRBJ2-4, the V gene TRBV7-2; possibly TRBD2 for D (5 bases). The sequenced sample consisted of T cells isolated from PBMCs. This clonotype originated in a human donor in good health. The CDR3 DNA sequence: TGTGCCAGCAGCGGACCGGGGTTAGACATTCAGTACTTC. This codes for CASSGPGLDIQYF.